Following are 14 T cell receptor beta chains from one sample sequenced in a study of T cells expressing NK-cell markers. Reanalyzing the 5' RACE reads, TCRdb keeps one entry per CDR3 protein, without DNA. Its table lists around 380,000 distinct CDR3 sequences. Sequencing input: blood T cells: a sorted CD56 or NKG2C T cell subset, CD4+ or CD8+ T cells, or bulk PBMC T cells (not recorded which). The receptors originated from a woman between 45 and 60 years old in good health.

The chain recombines TRBV7-2 with TRBJ2-5; checking the TCRdb D call of TRBD1 is not possible without DNA. The CDR3 consists of 14 residues. Looked up from germline, CDR1 is SGHTA and CDR2 is FQGNSA. The CDR3 is CASSPATGRETQYF.

V and J are TRBV4-1 and TRBJ2-2; TCRdb names TRBD1, which stays unverified in the absence of DNA. This CDR3 has 13 amino acids. Germline values: CDR1 MGHRA, CDR2 YSYEKL. The CDR3 region is CAGSRAPSGELFF.

V gene TRBV12-3 or TRBV12-4 combines with J gene TRBJ2-1; TCRdb names TRBD2, which stays unverified in the absence of DNA. This CDR3 is built from 15 residues. The CDR3 is CASRIAGGPYNEQFF.

The chain has TRBV12-3 or TRBV12-4 and TRBJ2-1. This CDR3 has 14 residues. The CDR3 loop is CASSLSRHRDEQFF.

The genes are TRBV29-1 and TRBJ2-3; TCRdb names TRBD1, which stays unverified in the absence of DNA. CDR3 length: 13 residues. Germline V gene lookup returns CDR1 SQVTM and CDR2 ANQGSEA. The CDR3 sequence is CSVRVQTQQARYF.

The chain has TRBV29-1 and TRBJ2-3. Germline CDR1 and CDR2: SQVTM and ANQGSEA. The CDR3 is 13 residues long. The CDR3 spells CSVGSTNTDTQYF.

The J gene is TRBJ2-3, the V gene TRBV6-5. CDR3 size: 16 residues. Per the germline V gene, CDR1 is MNHEY and CDR2 is SVGAGI. The CDR3 loop reads CASSYSNAYSTDTQYF.

V is TRBV18 and J is TRBJ2-3; with no DNA, the TCRdb D assignment of TRBD2 cannot be verified. The length of the CDR3 is 16 residues. CDR1 KGHSH and CDR2 LQKENI come from the germline V gene. The CDR3 loop is CASSPRTSGTSDTQYF.

The rearrangement joins TRBV7-8 to TRBJ1-2. In germline, CDR1 is SGHVS, CDR2 FQNEAQ. The CDR3 is made up of 15 amino acids. The CDR3 sequence: CASSLDQIANYGYTF.

The chain couples TRBV5-1 to TRBJ2-1; absent DNA, TCRdb's TRBD1 call cannot be checked. The germline V gene encodes CDR1 SGHRS and CDR2 YFSETQ. The CDR3 has 13 amino acids. The CDR3: CASSLDWGGEQFF.

The gene calls are TRBV7-2 and TRBJ2-5; the D gene TCRdb calls, TRBD1, cannot be checked with no DNA. CDR3 size: 14 residues. Germline CDR1 and CDR2: SGHTA and FQGNSA. The CDR3 spells CASSFRVLRETQYF.

J is TRBJ1-4 and V is TRBV2. CDR3 length: 15 residues. Germline V gene sequence: CDR1 SNHLY, CDR2 FYNNEI. The CDR3 loop is CASSTALGGYEKLFF.

The chain has TRBV4-1 and TRBJ2-1. CDR1 and CDR2 from the germline V gene are MGHRA and YSYEKL. CDR3 length equals 15 residues. Here the CDR3 reads CASSPTSTSYNEQFF.

The V and J genes are TRBV12-3 or TRBV12-4 and TRBJ2-7; TCRdb selects TRBD1, and the lack of DNA leaves this call unchecked. The CDR3 totals 15 residues. Here the CDR3 reads CASSLSPEGAYEQYF.